One and the same sample provided the 9 T cell receptor beta chains below, sequenced in a study of shared clonotypes between healthy human individuals. The table came from immunoSEQ multiplex PCR; TCRdb's copy has only in-frame clones and leaves some out. The profile shows over 2 million clones, less than 95% of them singletons. Source material: naive CD4+ T cells from PBMCs. Subset noted: CD45RA+ positively selected. The receptors stem from a young man in good health. Some clones in this sample may be carry-over from other donors' samples.

The rearrangement uses TRBV15 and TRBJ2-5; possible D gene TRBD2, 7 bases. This CDR3 has 14 amino acids. The ends were cut back, 7 bases at V and 5 bases at J, with 17 bases in the middle. From germline, CDR1 is LNHNV and CDR2 YYDKDF (reference sequence). The CDR3 DNA sequence: TGTGCCACCAAGGGGGTGGCGGGAGATGAGACCCAGTACTTC. As protein: CATKGVAGDETQYF. Supplemented by reference TRBV15 and TRBJ2-5, the full variable domain reads DAMVIQNPRYQVTQFGKPVTLSCSQTLNHNVMYWYQQKSSQAPKLLFHYYDKDFNNEADTPDNFQSRRPNTSFCFLDIRSPGLGDTAMYLCATKGVAGDETQYFGPGTRLLVL.

As for this clone: This sample includes further DNA sequences coding for the same CDR3. The chain has TRBV28 and TRBJ1-3; 8 positions agree with TRBD1. Per the germline V gene, CDR1 is MDHEN and CDR2 is SYDVKM. CDR3 length: 15 amino acids. Trimming cost V 6 bases and J 0 bases; bases outside gene matches: 4. The CDR3 coding sequence is TGTGCCAGCAGCTCAGGGGGCCCCTCTGGAAACACCATATATTTT. It translates to CASSSGGPSGNTIYF.

The V gene is TRBV30, the J gene TRBJ1-6; 9 positions agree with TRBD1. CDR1 is GTSNPN, CDR2 SVGIG, per germline (reference sequence). V dropped 0 bases and J dropped 5; count of bases not matched to a gene: 5. The CDR3 is 16 residues long. This CDR3 reads CAWSVTRTGDNSPLHF. As DNA, the CDR3 is TGTGCCTGGAGTGTAACCCGGACAGGGGATAATTCACCCCTCCACTTT.

The chain recombines TRBV29-1 with TRBJ1-3; D is uncertain. V dropped 7 bases and J dropped 0 bases, with 16 bases sitting between them. Germline CDR1 SQVTM, CDR2 ANQGSEA. This CDR3 spans 15 amino acids. Here the CDR3 reads CSARTAQDSGNTIYF. Here the CDR3 DNA reads TGCAGCGCCCGGACGGCGCAGGACTCTGGAAACACCATATATTTT.

The rearrangement links TRBV14 to TRBJ2-1; D gene ambiguous. The germline V gene encodes CDR1 SGHDN and CDR2 FVKESK. Trimming pared 0 bases from V and 8 bases from J, leaving 14 bases between. The CDR3 has 15 amino acids. The CDR3 DNA is TGTGCCAGCAGCCAAGATCGGCCATATAGGGATGAGCAGTTCTTC. This sequence encodes CASSQDRPYRDEQFF.

The chain has TRBV9 and TRBJ2-1; D unresolved. Germline lookup yields CDR1 SGDLS and CDR2 YYNGEE. V lost 7 bases to trimming and J lost 8 bases, with 22 bases between them. The CDR3 is 15 amino acids. CDR3 protein: CASPNPGPPPHEQFF. CDR3 DNA sequence: TGTGCCAGCCCGAACCCGGGTCCCCCACCGCATGAGCAGTTCTTC.

The chain employs TRBV5-8 and TRBJ2-7, with 11 bases that match TRBD1. This CDR3 contains 14 residues. After removal of 3 bases from V and 1 base from J, the junction contained 0 bases not matched to a gene. Germline assignment: CDR1 SGHTS and CDR2 YDEGEE. The CDR3 reads CASSWDRGSYEQYF. In nucleotides, the CDR3 is TGTGCCAGCAGCTGGGACAGGGGGTCCTACGAGCAGTACTTC.

This chain connects TRBV7-7 to TRBJ2-3; 9 nucleotides match TRBD1. Germline V gene data show CDR1 as SSHAT and CDR2 as FNYEAQ (reference sequence). V lost 5 bases to trimming and J lost 4 bases; unmatched junction nucleotides: 7. This CDR3 is 15 amino acids long. The CDR3 DNA reads TGTGCCAGCAGCCCCACAGGGGGCAGGGCAGATACGCAGTATTTT. This codes for CASSPTGGRADTQYF.

The chain employs TRBV14 and TRBJ2-1; unclear D gene. Germline CDR1 SGHDN, CDR2 FVKESK. V was shortened by 0 bases and J by 9 bases, with 9 bases between the two germline ends. The CDR3 has 13 amino acids. The CDR3 DNA reads as TGTGCCAGCAGCCAAGATCTGGCAAGTGAGCAGTTCTTC. Its protein is CASSQDLASEQFF.